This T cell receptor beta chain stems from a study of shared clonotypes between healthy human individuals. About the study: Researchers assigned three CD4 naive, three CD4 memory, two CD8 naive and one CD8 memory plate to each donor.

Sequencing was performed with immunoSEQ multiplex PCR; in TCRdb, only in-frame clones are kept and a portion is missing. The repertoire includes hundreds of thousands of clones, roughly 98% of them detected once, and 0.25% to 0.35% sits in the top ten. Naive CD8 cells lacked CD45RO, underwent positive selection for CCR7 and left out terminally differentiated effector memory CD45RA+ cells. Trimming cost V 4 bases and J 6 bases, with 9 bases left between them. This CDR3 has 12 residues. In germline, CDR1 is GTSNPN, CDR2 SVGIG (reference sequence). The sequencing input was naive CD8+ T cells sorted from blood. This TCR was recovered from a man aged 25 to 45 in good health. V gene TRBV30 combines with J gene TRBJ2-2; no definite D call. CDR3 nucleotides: TGTGCCTGGACCCCAATCGCCGGGGAGCTGTTTTTT. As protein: CAWTPIAGELFF.